These 22 T cell receptor beta chains originate from one sample sequenced in a study of cytomegalovirus exposure and HLA in healthy donors (dated by TCRdb to 2017 to 2019). The library was made by the immunoSEQ multiplex PCR assay. For the multiplex PCR, a mixture combining 60 forward primers for TCR Vbeta segments and 13 reverse primers for TCR Jbeta segments was used. Held by TCRdb, this immuneACCESS table contains in-frame sequences only and omits some clones. Under half of the omission traces to an unresolved V gene where checked; the cause of the rest is unknown. This sample holds 110,000 to 150,000 clones; 73% were observed only once. Of the sample, roughly 1.3% falls within the top ten clones. Sequences were obtained from PBMCs. These receptors were collected from a woman aged 35 to 49 in good health and CMV-seronegative.

The rearrangement links TRBV4-1 to TRBJ2-1, with 7 bases identical to TRBD1. The V gene's germline CDR1 is MGHRA and CDR2 YSYEKL. After removal of 3 bases from V and 8 bases from J, the junction contained 4 bases not matched to a gene. The CDR3 extends over 13 amino acids. In DNA, the CDR3 is TGCGCCAGCAGCCAGAGACAGGGCTATGAGCAGTTCTTC. Translation gives CASSQRQGYEQFF.

The chain recombines TRBV5-6 with TRBJ2-5; D uncertain. Trimming took 1 base from V and 1 from J, leaving 5 bases between them. The CDR3 length is 13 residues. Germline lookup yields CDR1 SGHDT and CDR2 YYEEEE. The DNA of the CDR3 is TGTGCCAGCAGCTTGTCGGGCCAAGAGACCCAGTACTTC. This encodes CASSLSGQETQYF.

The CDR3 spells CASSQKSHQPQHF. As DNA, the CDR3 is TGTGCCAGCAGCCAAAAAAGCCATCAGCCCCAGCATTTT. V gene TRBV11-2 combines with J gene TRBJ1-5, with no clear D. There are 13 residues in the CDR3. Trimming cost V 5 bases and J 5 bases, with 10 bases left between them. The V gene's germline CDR1 is SGHAT and CDR2 FQNNGV.

V and J are TRBV5-1 and TRBJ2-1, with D maybe TRBD2 (6 bases). CDR1 and CDR2 (germline): SGHRS, YFSETQ. Trimming cost V 4 bases and J 1 base, with 9 bases left between them. The CDR3 is 14 amino acids. CDR3 loop: CASSPAGSYNEQFF. The CDR3 coding sequence is TGCGCCAGCAGCCCGGCGGGGTCCTACAATGAGCAGTTCTTC.

This rearrangement joins TRBV5-4 to TRBJ1-6, with 9 bases aligning to TRBD1. V shed 1 base, J shed 10 bases, and the junction held 9 bases outside the gene matches. This CDR3 spans 16 amino acids. Looked up from germline, CDR1 is SGHNT and CDR2 is YYREEE (reference sequence). CDR3 sequence (DNA): TGTGCCAGCAGCTTGACAACTCGGACAGGGGACTCACCCCTCCACTTT. The encoded protein is CASSLTTRTGDSPLHF. Complete variable domain (other parts from reference TRBV5-4 and TRBJ1-6): ETGVTQSPTHLIKTRGQQVTLRCSSQSGHNTVSWYQQALGQGPQFIFQYYREEENGRGNFPPRFSGLQFPNYSSELNVNALELDDSALYLCASSLTTRTGDSPLHFGNGTRLTVT.

V and J are TRBV12-5 and TRBJ2-2; a weak D match, TRBD2 (5 bases). Germline V gene lookup returns CDR1 LGHNT and CDR2 FRNRAP. This CDR3 region has 16 residues. Trimming removed 1 base from V and 8 bases from J, with 17 bases in between. The CDR3 loop is CASGLGQAGELGELFF. CDR3 sequence (DNA): TGTGCTAGTGGTTTGGGACAAGCCGGGGAGTTAGGGGAGCTGTTTTTT.

The chain carries TRBV29-1 and TRBJ1-1, with 8 bases fitting TRBD1. V lost 1 base to trimming and J lost 2 bases; unmatched junction nucleotides: 3. This CDR3 contains 14 residues. The germline gives CDR1 SQVTM, CDR2 ANQGSEA. The CDR3 is CSVEGRGRNTEAFF. DNA for the CDR3: TGCAGCGTTGAAGGCAGGGGGCGAAACACTGAAGCTTTCTTT.

This clone was seen a few times. The V and J genes are TRBV19 and TRBJ1-1; TRBD1 matches at 9 bases. This CDR3 is built from 14 residues. V shed 7 bases, J shed 4 bases, and the junction held 7 bases outside the gene matches. CDR1 and CDR2 from the germline V gene are LNHDA and SQIVND (reference sequence). For the CDR3, the DNA is TGTGCCAGTATAGGGGACAGGGTCGGCACTGAAGCTTTCTTT. This translates into CASIGDRVGTEAFF. The variable domain in full, with the rest retrieved from reference TRBV19 and TRBJ1-1, is DGGITQSPKYLFRKEGQNVTLSCEQNLNHDAMYWYRQDPGQGLRLIYYSQIVNDFQKGDIAEGYSVSREKKESFPLTVTSAQKNPTAFYLCASIGDRVGTEAFFGQGTRLTVV.

The chain carries TRBV5-1 and TRBJ1-4; tentatively, D is TRBD1 (5 bases). The CDR3 is 17 residues long. Trimming cost V 1 base and J 0 bases, with 13 bases left between them. Germline CDR1 is SGHRS and CDR2 is YFSETQ. The CDR3 DNA reads TGCGCCAGCAGCTTGAGAAGCGGGGGGGCAACTAATGAAAAACTGTTTTTT. Protein sequence: CASSLRSGGATNEKLFF.

The V gene is TRBV19, the J gene TRBJ1-6, with 11 positions matching TRBD1. The CDR3 has 16 amino acids. The J segment lost 10 bases and the V segment lost 6 bases, leaving 11 bases of the junction unmatched. Germline V gives CDR1 LNHDA, CDR2 SQIVND (reference sequence). In nucleotides, the CDR3 is TGTGCCAGTAGCGCTCTAGGGACAGGGGGAGGATCACCCCTCCACTTT. This encodes CASSALGTGGGSPLHF. The whole variable domain, filled in from reference TRBV19 and TRBJ1-6, reads DGGITQSPKYLFRKEGQNVTLSCEQNLNHDAMYWYRQDPGQGLRLIYYSQIVNDFQKGDIAEGYSVSREKKESFPLTVTSAQKNPTAFYLCASSALGTGGGSPLHFGNGTRLTVT.

The chain joins TRBV9 to TRBJ2-1; 8 bases map to TRBD1. CDR1 SGDLS and CDR2 YYNGEE come from the germline V gene. V lost 2 bases to trimming and J lost 6 bases; unmatched junction nucleotides: 4. There are 14 residues in the CDR3. CDR3 loop: CASSVSGQGNEQFF. The CDR3, as DNA: TGTGCCAGCAGCGTCTCAGGACAGGGCAATGAGCAGTTCTTC. Drawing the rest from reference TRBV9 and TRBJ2-1, the complete variable domain is DSGVTQTPKHLITATGQRVTLRCSPRSGDLSVYWYQQSLDQGLQFLIQYYNGEERAKGNILERFSAQQFPDLHSELNLSSLELGDSALYFCASSVSGQGNEQFFGPGTRLTVL.

This clone was observed a few times. The chain employs TRBV27 and TRBJ2-2, with 7 bases that match TRBD2. Germline-derived CDR1 and CDR2 are MNHEY and SMNVEV (reference sequence). CDR3 size: 15 residues. The V segment lost 7 bases and the J segment 4 bases; nucleotides outside the gene matches: 9. CDR3: CASTQAGGGTGELFF. DNA of the CDR3: TGTGCCAGCACTCAAGCTGGGGGGGGCACCGGGGAGCTGTTTTTT.

This clone appeared many times. CDR3 amino acids: CASSGTYYEQYF. DNA for the CDR3: TGTGCCAGCAGCGGGACTTACTACGAGCAGTACTTC. The rearrangement uses TRBV6-1 and TRBJ2-7; TRBD2 is a possible D gene (6 bases). This CDR3 comprises 12 residues. The V and J ends lost 6 bases and 3 bases respectively, with 9 bases between them. Germline lookup yields CDR1 MNHNS and CDR2 SASEGT.

This clone was observed a single time. The chain uses TRBV5-1 and TRBJ1-1; 8 positions agree with TRBD1. The CDR3 length is 18 residues. V lost 2 bases and J lost 0; bases outside the gene matches: 12. Germline assignment: CDR1 SGHRS and CDR2 YFSETQ. The DNA of the CDR3 is TGCGCCAGCAGCTTCATGGGACAGGTGAAGTCCGTGAACACTGAAGCTTTCTTT. This gives the protein CASSFMGQVKSVNTEAFF.

The V gene is TRBV4-1, the J gene TRBJ1-2, with D possibly being TRBD1 (5 bases). Germline V lookup: CDR1 MGHRA, CDR2 YSYEKL. The CDR3 runs 15 residues. With 7 bases removed from V and 1 base from J, the gap between germline ends came to 16 bases. The CDR3 bases are TGCGCCAGCATTCCAGGGCCTAATTATAACTATGGCTACACCTTC. Its protein is CASIPGPNYNYGYTF.

DNA of the CDR3: TGTGCCAGCAGGCTCCAGGGGGCGGGTTCACCCCTCCACTTT. It encodes CASRLQGAGSPLHF. This chain connects TRBV6-1 to TRBJ1-6; 8 bases match TRBD1. V dropped 6 bases and J dropped 9; count of bases not matched to a gene: 7. The CDR3 runs 14 residues. Per the germline V gene, CDR1 is MNHNS and CDR2 is SASEGT.

The chain carries TRBV10-3 and TRBJ2-2; 10 bases map to TRBD2. V gave up 6 bases and J gave up 8 bases; unmatched junction bases: 9. The germline V gene has CDR1 ENHRY and CDR2 SYGVKD. This CDR3 contains 15 residues. The CDR3 sequence: CAIRFSGGASGELFF. DNA for the CDR3: TGTGCCATCAGATTCAGCGGGGGGGCCTCAGGGGAGCTGTTTTTT.

The chain joins TRBV6-1 to TRBJ1-1; a weak D match, TRBD1 (5 bases). The CDR3 length is 14 residues. CDR1 and CDR2 from the germline V gene are MNHNS and SASEGT. V lost 8 bases and J lost 0, with 13 bases in between. CDR3 loop: CASFRTQMNTEAFF. In DNA form, the CDR3 reads TGTGCCAGCTTTCGGACACAAATGAACACTGAAGCTTTCTTT.

The rearrangement joins TRBV4-1 to TRBJ1-5; 7 bases line up with TRBD1. The CDR3 consists of 14 residues. V trimming: 5 bases; J trimming: 3 bases; junction bases outside the gene matches: 4. CDR1 is MGHRA and CDR2 is YSYEKL in the germline V gene. CDR3 bases: TGCGCCAGCAGCTTGGGACAGAACAATCAGCCCCAGCATTTT. This gives the protein CASSLGQNNQPQHF.

CDR3 nucleotides: TGTGCCATCAGTGAACAGGGGGGAGGATATGGCTACACCTTC. Protein product: CAISEQGGGYGYTF. The rearrangement links TRBV10-3 to TRBJ1-2, with TRBD1 matching over 8 bases. Looked up from germline, CDR1 is ENHRY and CDR2 is SYGVKD. Unmatched junction bases numbered 5, after V lost 3 bases and J lost 5 bases. The CDR3 sequence is 14 residues long.

The rearrangement joins TRBV7-9 to TRBJ2-6; the D gene is possibly TRBD1 (6 bases). Germline CDR1 and CDR2: SEHNR and FQNEAQ (reference sequence). CDR3 size: 16 residues. Trimming left V 1 base short and J 5 bases short, with 12 bases between. The CDR3 sequence is CASSLVKWDRANVLTF. The CDR3 DNA is TGTGCCAGCAGCTTAGTCAAATGGGACAGGGCCAACGTCCTGACTTTC.

The chain employs TRBV4-1 and TRBJ2-1, with D maybe TRBD1 (5 bases). The germline V and J ends were trimmed by 0 bases and 6 bases, with 15 bases remaining between them. From germline, CDR1 is MGHRA and CDR2 YSYEKL. The CDR3 runs 16 residues. This chain's CDR3 is CASSQDRGPPINEQFF. The CDR3 coding sequence is TGCGCCAGCAGCCAAGATAGGGGCCCCCCAATCAATGAGCAGTTCTTC.